The 14 T cell receptor beta chains below were found in one sample sequenced in a study of HIV-infected patients and healthy controls (dated 2014 in TCRdb). Follow-up blood was drawn from HIV-infected patients roughly three months, about 14 weeks, after the initiation of antiretroviral therapy. Whole blood was used without cell fractionation, so the repertoire reflected all unsorted peripheral T cells. The library came from 5' RACE. Sequencing relied on an Illumina MiSeq. Reverse transcription of 500 ng RNA was performed with SuperScript III using primers directed against the alpha and beta constant regions. Separate libraries for the alpha and beta chains were generated through chain-specific third strand synthesis that incorporated multiplexing indices. TCRdb cleaned the public reads at Q25 with fastp, built clones with MiXCR and kept in-frame beta chains. Here each entry gathers all rows of one CDR3 protein and keeps the most common genes and DNA. Within this sample are about 4,000 distinct CDR3 sequences, with roughly 9% of them counted one time only. The biggest ten clones account for roughly 40% of the sample.

Source: blood, taken during antiretroviral therapy. The receptors shown here come from an adult with HIV infection.

The gene calls are TRBV7-2 and TRBJ2-3; 10 positions agree with TRBD2. The V segment lost 1 base and the J segment 6 bases; nucleotides outside the gene matches: 19. Germline-derived CDR1 and CDR2 are SGHTA and FQGNSA. The CDR3 loop spans 20 amino acids. The CDR3 spells CASSLGRAASGGPELDTQYF. The CDR3 DNA is TGTGCCAGCAGCTTAGGTCGTGCGGCTAGCGGGGGTCCCGAGCTGGATACGCAGTATTTT.

Ten or more counts support this clonotype. The rearrangement links TRBV12-5 to TRBJ2-7, with D possibly matching TRBD2 (6 bases). The V end lost 3 bases, the J end lost 6 bases, and 12 bases lay between the germline ends. The CDR3 length is 13 residues. The germline V gene encodes CDR1 LGHNT and CDR2 FRNRAP. CDR3 loop: CASGFGGESEQYF. The DNA of the CDR3 is TGTGCTAGTGGTTTTGGCGGGGAGTCCGAGCAGTACTTC.

This clonotype is labeled medium-sized. This chain joins TRBV13 and TRBJ2-4, with a weak D call TRBD2 (6 bases). Per the germline V gene, CDR1 is PRHDT and CDR2 is FYEKMQ (reference sequence). This CDR3 is built from 15 residues. Trimming cost V 0 bases and J 9 bases, with 15 bases left between them. The CDR3 protein is CASSLGAGTLRIQYF. The CDR3 region has the DNA TGTGCCAGCAGCTTAGGGGCGGGGACTCTCCGCATTCAGTACTTC.

This clonotype was picked up a small number of times. The V call is TRBV25-1, the J call TRBJ1-2; the D is unclear. Per germline, CDR1 MGHDK and CDR2 SYGVNS. The V gene lost 1 base and the J gene lost 2 bases, with 14 bases spanning the gap. This CDR3 is 16 amino acids long. As DNA, the CDR3 is TGTGCCAGCAGTGAATTGGGAAACGGTGGAAACTATGGCTACACCTTC. Protein: CASSELGNGGNYGYTF.

Judged by abundance, this clonotype is medium-sized. V and J are TRBV3-1 and TRBJ2-5; no firm D call. V was clipped by 4 bases and J by 1 base, with 4 bases between them. The CDR3 consists of 12 residues. The germline V gene encodes CDR1 LGHDT and CDR2 YNNKEL (reference sequence). For the CDR3, the DNA is TGTGCCAGCAGCCGTCGCCAAGAGACCCAGTACTTC. Its protein is CASSRRQETQYF.

By share, this clonotype ranks as medium-sized (0.01 to 0.1%). The V gene is TRBV19, the J gene TRBJ2-1; TRBD1 matches 7 bases. V trimming: 9 bases; J trimming: 1 base; junction bases outside the gene matches: 9. Germline-derived CDR1 and CDR2 are LNHDA and SQIVND (reference sequence). The CDR3 contains 15 residues. The CDR3 nucleotides read TGTGCCAGCCAACACAGGGGCTATTCCTACAATGAGCAGTTCTTC. Translated: CASQHRGYSYNEQFF.

By proportion, this clonotype is medium-sized. The chain carries TRBV20-1 and TRBJ1-5; no reliable D call. Germline V gives CDR1 DFQATT, CDR2 SNEGSKA (reference sequence). The CDR3 totals 15 residues. The V gene lost 6 bases and the J gene lost 1 base, with 16 bases spanning the gap. Written as DNA, the CDR3 is TGCAGTGCCCTTACGGGGTCAGGAAGCAATCAGCCCCAGCATTTT. Protein: CSALTGSGSNQPQHF.

This clonotype was counted ten times or more. The CDR3 region has the DNA TGTGCCAGCAGTCGAGTTGTTCAGGGCTTCTCTGGGGCCAACGTCCTGACTTTC. It translates to CASSRVVQGFSGANVLTF. This chain connects TRBV6-5 to TRBJ2-6, with D possibly being TRBD1 (5 bases). The germline V and J ends were trimmed by 5 bases and 0 bases, with 17 bases remaining between them. The CDR3 consists of 18 residues. Germline CDR1 is MNHEY and CDR2 is SVGAGI.

By share of the sample, this clonotype is medium-sized. The chain uses TRBV2 and TRBJ2-2; D is undetermined. Germline V gene lookup returns CDR1 SNHLY and CDR2 FYNNEI. This CDR3 is 13 amino acids long. Trimming took 6 bases from V and 7 from J, leaving 12 bases between them. The CDR3 is CASRGLGNGELFF. In DNA form, the CDR3 reads TGTGCCAGCAGGGGCCTGGGGAACGGGGAGCTGTTTTTT. Drawing the rest from reference TRBV2 and TRBJ2-2, the complete variable domain is EPEVTQTPSHQVTQMGQEVILRCVPISNHLYFYWYRQILGQKVEFLVSFYNNEISEKSEIFDDQFSVERPDGSNFTLKIRSTKLEDSAMYFCASRGLGNGELFFGEGSRLTVL.

There are many counts of this clonotype. This chain connects TRBV13 to TRBJ2-7, with 14 bases that match TRBD2. Germline CDR1 PRHDT, CDR2 FYEKMQ (reference sequence). The CDR3 consists of 17 residues. The V and J ends lost 3 bases and 7 bases, in that order; junction bases with no gene match: 11. Here the CDR3 DNA reads TGTGCCAGCAGCTTCCGCCCTGGGACTAGCGGGGGTGGGGAGCAGTACTTC. Translating gives CASSFRPGTSGGGEQYF. Complete variable domain (other parts from reference TRBV13 and TRBJ2-7): AAGVIQSPRHLIKEKRETATLKCYPIPRHDTVYWYQQGPGQDPQFLISFYEKMQSDKGSIPDRFSAQQFSDYHSELNMSSLELGDSALYFCASSFRPGTSGGGEQYFGPGTRLTVT.

There are a few counts of this clonotype. The J gene is TRBJ1-1, the V gene TRBV5-1; D remains ambiguous. V was clipped by 1 base and J by 0 bases, with 10 bases between them. CDR3 size: 15 residues. In germline, CDR1 is SGHRS, CDR2 YFSETQ. The CDR3 loop is CASSLSGDMNTEAFF. CDR3 nucleotide sequence: TGCGCCAGCAGCTTGTCTGGGGATATGAACACTGAAGCTTTCTTT.

This clonotype is medium-sized by share. This chain joins TRBV20-1 and TRBJ2-7, with 10 bases aligning to TRBD2. V lost 5 bases to trimming and J lost 4 bases; unmatched junction nucleotides: 8. There are 14 residues in the CDR3. Germline values: CDR1 DFQATT, CDR2 SNEGSKA (reference sequence). For the CDR3, the DNA is TGCAGTGCTCCCCGGGCTAGCGGGGGTTACGAGCAGTACTTC. Translated: CSAPRASGGYEQYF.

In its sample, this clonotype was seen a few times. This rearrangement joins TRBV19 to TRBJ2-5; D not certain. V was cut by 2 bases and J by 5 bases, with 6 bases left in between. Germline V lookup: CDR1 LNHDA, CDR2 SQIVND (reference sequence). The CDR3 is 12 amino acids. CDR3 sequence: CASSIIGETQYF. The CDR3 DNA reads TGTGCCAGTAGTATAATTGGGGAGACCCAGTACTTC.

This clonotype is medium-sized. The chain recombines TRBV12-3 or TRBV12-4 with TRBJ2-1; 9 bases fit TRBD2. The CDR3 totals 16 residues. After removal of 5 bases from V and 8 bases from J, the junction contained 13 bases not matched to a gene. CDR3 loop: CASSPPGGGGADEQFF. CDR3 DNA: TGTGCCAGCAGTCCCCCCGGGGGCGGGGGGGCCGATGAGCAGTTCTTC.